The 21 T cell receptor beta chains below come from one sample, sequenced in a study of shared clonotypes between healthy human individuals. The protocol was immunoSEQ multiplex PCR, while the TCRdb copy is restricted to in-frame clones and leaves out a portion. The sample has some 2,100,000 clones, approximately 94% seen once. Sequencing input: naive CD4+ T cells sorted from blood. Sample subset: CD45RA+ positively selected. The receptors derive from a man aged 18 to 29 in good health.

V usage is TRBV5-4 and J usage is TRBJ2-1; TRBD2 aligns across 7 bases. Germline V gene sequence: CDR1 SGHNT, CDR2 YYREEE (reference sequence). V lost 0 bases and J lost 7; bases outside the gene matches: 7. This CDR3 comprises 15 residues. In DNA form, the CDR3 reads TGTGCCAGCAGCTTGGAGACTAGCCGGAATAATGAGCAGTTCTTC. Residues: CASSLETSRNNEQFF.

As concerns this clone: Other DNA sequences within the sample encode an identical CDR3. This rearrangement joins TRBV5-4 to TRBJ2-7; no reliable D call. V shed 2 bases and J shed 0 bases, with 6 bases lying between them. Germline V lookup: CDR1 SGHNT, CDR2 YYREEE (reference sequence). CDR3 length equals 13 residues. The CDR3 is CASSLESSYEQYF. The CDR3 region has the DNA TGTGCCAGCAGCTTAGAGAGCTCCTACGAGCAGTACTTC.

This clone was observed a single time. This rearrangement joins TRBV6-1 to TRBJ1-5, with a weak D call TRBD1 (5 bases). Germline V gene lookup returns CDR1 MNHNS and CDR2 SASEGT. V was trimmed by 3 bases and J by 4 bases, leaving 10 bases between them. The CDR3 covers 14 residues. The CDR3 sequence: CASSEGDPNQPQHF. The CDR3 bases are TGTGCCAGCAGTGAGGGGGACCCGAATCAGCCCCAGCATTTT.

The V gene is TRBV7-9, the J gene TRBJ2-3; D is ambiguous. The CDR3 is 11 amino acids. Germline values: CDR1 SEHNR, CDR2 FQNEAQ (reference sequence). V lost 2 bases to trimming and J lost 5 bases, with 2 bases between them. This chain's CDR3 is CASSLKDTQYF. CDR3 DNA: TGTGCCAGCAGCTTAAAAGATACGCAGTATTTT. Based on the CDR3 plus reference TRBV7-9 and TRBJ2-3, the full variable domain is DTGVSQNPRHKITKRGQNVTFRCDPISEHNRLYWYRQTLGQGPEFLTYFQNEAQLEKSRLLSDRFSAERPKGSFSTLEIQRTEQGDSAMYLCASSLKDTQYFGPGTRLTVL.

The chain employs TRBV4-3 and TRBJ1-2; TRBD1 is a possible D gene (5 bases). The CDR3 is made up of 14 amino acids. The ends were cut back, 1 base at V and 4 bases at J, with 10 bases in the middle. Per germline, CDR1 LGHNA and CDR2 YSLEER. CDR3 sequence (DNA): TGCGCCAGCAGCCAAGCCCGGGGACCCTATGGCTACACCTTC. Protein product: CASSQARGPYGYTF.

The CDR3 spells CAISDLGVYGYEQYF. The CDR3 bases are TGTGCCATCAGTGATTTAGGGGTCTACGGCTACGAGCAGTACTTC. The chain recombines TRBV10-3 with TRBJ2-7; the D gene is possibly TRBD1 (5 bases). The CDR3 spans 15 residues. CDR1 and CDR2 (germline): ENHRY, SYGVKD. Trimming took off 3 bases at V and 3 bases at J, with 15 bases between the two ends.

This clone was detected once. This chain links TRBV6-5 with TRBJ1-3, with unresolved D. This CDR3 is 16 amino acids long. V was clipped by 4 bases and J by 1 base, with 14 bases between them. The germline CDR1 and CDR2 sequences are MNHEY and SVGAGI. The CDR3 region has the DNA TGTGCCAGCAGTTTCGCTAGGCGGGGATCTGGAAACACCATATATTTT. Its translation: CASSFARRGSGNTIYF.

V and J are TRBV27 and TRBJ1-6; D not resolved. The germline gives CDR1 MNHEY, CDR2 SMNVEV (reference sequence). The CDR3 runs 19 residues. V was clipped by 0 bases and J by 5 bases, with 20 bases between them. This CDR3 reads CASSLSMSLGRRHNSPLHF. The CDR3 DNA follows: TGTGCCAGCAGTTTATCGATGTCCCTCGGAAGGAGACATAATTCACCCCTCCACTTT.

The chain joins TRBV11-2 to TRBJ2-2, with 8 bases matching TRBD1. J lost 4 bases, V lost 3 bases, and 7 bases had no gene match. The CDR3 has 16 amino acids. Germline V lookup: CDR1 SGHAT, CDR2 FQNNGV. The CDR3 here is CASSFRTGRSTGELFF. CDR3 sequence (DNA): TGTGCCAGCAGCTTTAGGACAGGGCGGAGCACCGGGGAGCTGTTTTTT.

The chain recombines TRBV6-1 with TRBJ1-5, with D perhaps matching TRBD1 (6 bases). The CDR3 contains 15 residues. Germline loops: CDR1 MNHNS, CDR2 SASEGT. Trimming left V 4 bases short and J 6 bases short, with 16 bases between. The CDR3 spells CASSGTPQGTQPQHF. The CDR3 DNA reads as TGTGCCAGCAGTGGAACCCCCCAGGGGACTCAGCCCCAGCATTTT.

The CDR3 region has the DNA TGTGCCAGCAGCTTTGAGGGGACGGTTAATTCACCCCTCCACTTT. It codes for CASSFEGTVNSPLHF. V usage is TRBV5-4 and J usage is TRBJ1-6; possibly TRBD1 for D (5 bases). Germline V lookup: CDR1 SGHNT, CDR2 YYREEE (reference sequence). This CDR3 spans 15 amino acids. Trimming removed 2 bases from V and 6 bases from J, with 12 bases in between.

The J gene is TRBJ2-1, the V gene TRBV7-2; D is undetermined. The V and J ends lost 1 base and 2 bases respectively, with 9 bases between them. CDR3 size: 15 residues. Germline CDR1 SGHTA, CDR2 FQGNSA. The CDR3 DNA sequence: TGTGCCAGCAGCTTAGATAGCATCCCCTACAATGAGCAGTTCTTC. Its translation is CASSLDSIPYNEQFF. The entire variable domain, with the rest obtained from reference TRBV7-2 and TRBJ2-1, is as follows: GAGVSQSPSNKVTEKGKDVELRCDPISGHTALYWYRQSLGQGLEFLIYFQGNSAPDKSGLPSDRFSAERTGGSVSTLTIQRTQQEDSAVYLCASSLDSIPYNEQFFGPGTRLTVL.

The J gene is TRBJ1-1, the V gene TRBV21-1. TRBV21-1 is reported as a pseudogene. The CDR3 sequence is 19 residues long. The CDR3: CASSKARRGRRIMNTEAFF. The CDR3 DNA reads TGTGCCAGCAGCAAAGCGCGCCGAGGCAGGAGAATAATGAACACTGAAGCTTTCTTT.

The J gene is TRBJ2-7, the V gene TRBV10-3; D not resolved. The CDR3 consists of 13 residues. Germline V lookup: CDR1 ENHRY, CDR2 SYGVKD. Between the trimmed V and J ends, which lost 6 bases and 0 bases, there was a span of 9 bases. CDR3 loop: CAISWAGSYEQYF. In nucleotides, the CDR3 is TGTGCCATCAGCTGGGCAGGCTCCTACGAGCAGTACTTC.

Comments on this clone: Other DNA sequences in this specimen translate into the identical CDR3. The chain carries TRBV19 and TRBJ1-2, with 7 bases that match TRBD1. Trimming took 8 bases from V and 4 from J; bases not matched to a gene: 4. This CDR3 contains 12 residues. Germline CDR1 LNHDA, CDR2 SQIVND (reference sequence). The CDR3 spells CASRGTVYGYTF. Here the CDR3 DNA reads TGTGCCAGTCGAGGGACAGTCTATGGCTACACCTTC.

This clone was observed a single time. The chain combines TRBV7-2 with TRBJ2-7, with D uncertain. Germline V gives CDR1 SGHTA, CDR2 FQGNSA. This CDR3 has 15 residues. The germline V and J ends were trimmed by 2 bases and 6 bases, with 17 bases remaining between them. For the CDR3, the DNA is TGTGCCAGCAGCTTAATGTTAACCCCCCTCGGCGAGCAGTACTTC. Translating gives CASSLMLTPLGEQYF.

The chain carries TRBV28 and TRBJ2-3, with a weak D call TRBD2 (5 bases). In germline, CDR1 is MDHEN, CDR2 SYDVKM. Trimming pared 5 bases from V and 2 bases from J, leaving 17 bases between. CDR3 length: 16 amino acids. This CDR3 reads CASSQDGEFDTDTQYF. Here the CDR3 DNA reads TGTGCCAGCAGTCAGGACGGGGAATTTGACACAGATACGCAGTATTTT.

This chain uses TRBV6-6 with TRBJ2-7, with D hard to call. The CDR3 spans 13 residues. The V end was cut by 6 bases, the J end by 5 bases, with 14 bases between. Germline CDR1 and CDR2: MNHNY and SVGAGI (reference sequence). CDR3 region: CASRATVPDEQYF. In DNA, the CDR3 is TGTGCCAGCAGGGCCACTGTTCCGGACGAGCAGTACTTC.

The V call is TRBV2, the J call TRBJ1-2, with D possibly TRBD1 on 5 matching bases. Germline assignment: CDR1 SNHLY and CDR2 FYNNEI. This CDR3 is built from 14 residues. The V gene lost 3 bases and the J gene lost 3 bases, with 11 bases spanning the gap. The CDR3 is CASSDWGRHYGYTF. CDR3 nucleotides: TGTGCCAGCAGTGATTGGGGGAGACACTATGGCTACACCTTC.

The chain combines TRBV6-6 with TRBJ2-3; no definite D call. Germline CDR1 reads MNHNY; CDR2 reads SVGAGI (reference sequence). The V end lost 1 base, the J end lost 2 bases, and 4 bases lay between the germline ends. The CDR3 is 13 residues long. The CDR3 sequence is CASSYLHTDTQYF. The DNA for the CDR3 is TGTGCCAGCAGTTACTTGCACACAGATACGCAGTATTTT.

The chain joins TRBV4-1 to TRBJ1-1; D not certain. This CDR3 region has 18 residues. In germline, CDR1 is MGHRA, CDR2 YSYEKL. Trimming cost V 1 base and J 0 bases, with 18 bases left between them. The CDR3 loop is CASSQVLSRESMNTEAFF. CDR3 nucleotide sequence: TGCGCCAGCAGCCAAGTCCTCTCGCGGGAGAGCATGAACACTGAAGCTTTCTTT.